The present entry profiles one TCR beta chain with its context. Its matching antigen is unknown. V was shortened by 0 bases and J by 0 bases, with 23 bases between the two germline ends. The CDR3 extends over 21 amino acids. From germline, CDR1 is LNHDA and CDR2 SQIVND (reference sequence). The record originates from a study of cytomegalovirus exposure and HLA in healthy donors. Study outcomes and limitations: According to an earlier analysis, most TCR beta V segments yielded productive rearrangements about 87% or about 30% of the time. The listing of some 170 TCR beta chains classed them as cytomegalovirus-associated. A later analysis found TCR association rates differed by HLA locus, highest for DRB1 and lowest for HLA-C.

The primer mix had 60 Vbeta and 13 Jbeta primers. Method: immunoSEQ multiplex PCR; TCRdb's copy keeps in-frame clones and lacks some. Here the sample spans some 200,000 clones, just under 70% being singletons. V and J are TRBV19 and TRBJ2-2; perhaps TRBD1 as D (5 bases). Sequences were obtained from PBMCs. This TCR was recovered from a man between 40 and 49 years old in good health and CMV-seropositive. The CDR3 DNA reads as TGTGCCAGTAGTATAGATCTATGGGGTTTTGACAGAGACGCGAACACCGGGGAGCTGTTTTTT. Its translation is CASSIDLWGFDRDANTGELFF.